The present TCR beta chain was sequenced within a study of T cell repertoires and HLA-DP antigens. TCRdb keeps only in-frame clones here, not all; method: immunoSEQ multiplex PCR. Of about 2,500 clones listed, about two thirds are singletons. CDR1 is SGHAT, CDR2 FQNNGV, per germline. V was shortened by 2 bases and J by 0 bases, with 5 bases between the two germline ends. This CDR3 contains 14 residues. Study-wide results and limits: Responder cells were total CD4+ cells with a HeLa antigen-presenting system.

HeLa cells expressing allogeneic DPB1 restimulated the approximately 15-day-expanded CD4+ cells for 20 to 25 h. Cells were stimulated with HeLa cells transduced with HLA-DPA1/DPB1, HLA-DM, invariant chain and CD80. The sequenced sample consisted of CD137- CD4+ T cells from cultured PBMCs. The sequence derives from a man aged 60 to 69 in good health and CMV-seronegative. The chain carries TRBV11-2 and TRBJ1-5; D gene ambiguous. The CDR3 loop is CASSLKTSNQPQHF. The CDR3 DNA follows: TGTGCCAGCAGCTTAAAGACTAGCAATCAGCCCCAGCATTTT. Based on the CDR3 plus reference TRBV11-2 and TRBJ1-5, the full variable domain is EAGVAQSPRYKIIEKRQSVAFWCNPISGHATLYWYQQILGQGPKLLIQFQNNGVVDDSQLPKDRFSAERLKGVDSTLKIQPAKLEDSAVYLCASSLKTSNQPQHFGDGTRLSIL.